Sequencing of this TCR beta chain was carried out in a study of identical twins. As concerns this clonotype: The antigen is undetermined.

Germline V gene data show CDR1 as LGHNA and CDR2 as YSLEER. The CDR3 sequence is 17 residues long. V was clipped by 0 bases and J by 2 bases; unmatched bases: 4. The study, taken as a whole, reports: Conclusions were drawn cross-sectionally by statistical analysis, without following the same donors. Reduced insertions were recorded for abundant cord blood beta clonotypes, with no such pattern in memory repertoires. The models gave estimates that fell short of the out-of-frame TCR alpha sharing seen in monozygotic twins.

The authors used template switching to add a universal primer site and gave cDNA unique molecular identifiers. A single record per CDR3 protein comes from TCRdb applying MiXCR to the 5' RACE reads. Of about 690,000 distinct CDR3 sequences listed, roughly 6% are singletons. The source material was naive T cells sorted from blood. This clonotype was sampled from a man aged 18 to 29 in good health. V is TRBV4-3 and J is TRBJ2-1; 10 bases match TRBD2. Written as DNA, the CDR3 is TGCGCCAGCAGCCAAGAGTGGGGGACTAGCGCCTACAATGAGCAGTTCTTC. Its protein is CASSQEWGTSAYNEQFF.